Listed below are T cell receptor beta chains from one sample, sequenced in a study of technical replicates of blood from four donors. Sequencing used immunoSEQ multiplex PCR; TCRdb keeps in-frame clones, though not all of them. The repertoire has some 89,000 clones, about 95% of them found once; the top ten carry over 0.25%. The sequenced sample consisted of T cells isolated from PBMCs. These receptors came from a human donor in good health. Each CDR3 is given with its conserved first and last residue. A D gene is named only where the DNA matches it firmly. Rows give clone size only sometimes, using once, few, many, or a class for an expanded clone.

clone_size,j_call,d_call,cdr3_length,v_call,cdr3_nt,cdr3_aa
NA,TRBJ2-1,NA,15,TRBV2,TGTGCCAGCAGTCTCATGGCGGGTACCTACAATGAGCAGTTCTTC,CASSLMAGTYNEQFF
NA,TRBJ2-2,TRBD2,18,TRBV12-5,TGTGCTAGTGGTTTGTTTCGACTAGCGGGAGGGAACACCGGGGAGCTGTTTTTT,CASGLFRLAGGNTGELFF
once,TRBJ2-7,NA,10,TRBV2,TGTGCCAGTAGGACAAACGAGCAGTACTTC,CASRTNEQYF
NA,TRBJ2-6,TRBD1,16,TRBV19,TGTGCCAGCCAGGACAGGGTCGATTCGGGGGCCAACGTCCTGACTTTC,CASQDRVDSGANVLTF
NA,TRBJ2-3,TRBD2,15,TRBV7-2,TGTGCCAGCAAATTTACGGGACTAGCGGCAGATACGCAGTATTTT,CASKFTGLAADTQYF
NA,TRBJ1-3,NA,14,TRBV28,TGTGCCAGCAGTTTGCGCGGGGCTGGAAACACCATATATTTT,CASSLRGAGNTIYF
NA,TRBJ2-1,TRBD2,16,TRBV19,TGTGCCAGTAAGGAGCGGGAGGCCAGCTCCTACAATGAGCAGTTCTTC,CASKEREASSYNEQFF
NA,TRBJ2-3,TRBD2,18,TRBV27,TGTGCCAGCAGTTTAATTTTACCCGGGACTAGCGGCACAGATACGCAGTATTTT,CASSLILPGTSGTDTQYF
NA,TRBJ1-2,NA,15,TRBV7-3,TGTGCCAGCAGCTTAAATATACTCTTCCTCTATGGCTACACCTTC,CASSLNILFLYGYTF
NA,TRBJ1-3,NA,16,TRBV19,TGTGCCAGTACCCCGGGACACTTCTTGACTGGAAACACCATATATTTT,CASTPGHFLTGNTIYF
NA,TRBJ2-1,NA,15,TRBV13,TGTGCCAGTACGCGAAGGGACTCGCCATACAATGAGCAGTTCTTC,CASTRRDSPYNEQFF
NA,TRBJ2-7,TRBD2,16,TRBV7-8,TGTGCCAGCAGCTTGGGGACTAGCGGGAGGCTTGGAGAGCAGTACTTC,CASSLGTSGRLGEQYF
NA,TRBJ1-2,NA,14,TRBV25-1,TGTGCCAGCAGTGACAGGTATCCTATCTATGGCTACACCTTC,CASSDRYPIYGYTF
NA,TRBJ1-3,NA,14,TRBV6-5,TGTGCCAGCAGTTACTCGGCAGAAGGAAACACCATATATTTT,CASSYSAEGNTIYF
NA,TRBJ1-2,TRBD1,16,TRBV6-6,TGTGCCAGCAGTTCCACGGGACAGGGAGTTCACTATGGCTACACCTTC,CASSSTGQGVHYGYTF
NA,TRBJ1-1,NA,14,TRBV27,TGTGCCAGCAGTTTGTCACGGGATAACACTGAAGCTTTCTTT,CASSLSRDNTEAFF
NA,TRBJ1-2,NA,16,TRBV28,TGTGCCAGCACTTTCACGGGACACCAAACTAACTATGGCTACACCTTC,CASTFTGHQTNYGYTF
NA,TRBJ1-5,TRBD1,13,TRBV5-8,TGTGCCAGCAGCAAGACAGGGGATCAGCCCCAGCATTTT,CASSKTGDQPQHF
NA,TRBJ2-7,TRBD1,15,TRBV7-3,TGTGCCAGCAGGTTCGGACAGGGAAGCTCCTACGAGCAGTACTTC,CASRFGQGSSYEQYF
NA,TRBJ2-3,TRBD2,17,TRBV15,TGTGCCACCAGCAGAGATGGGGGGGAGGGCCGCACAGATACGCAGTATTTT,CATSRDGGEGRTDTQYF
NA,TRBJ2-3,NA,17,TRBV7-2,TGTGCCAGCAGCATCGATTTTGCGGGGGCGGCCACAGATACGCAGTATTTT,CASSIDFAGAATDTQYF
NA,TRBJ1-1,NA,12,TRBV19,TGTGCCAGTAAGCATTTTGACACTGAAGCTTTCTTT,CASKHFDTEAFF
NA,TRBJ2-3,TRBD1,13,TRBV7-9,TGTGCCAGCGTTAGACAGGGTGCAGATACGCAGTATTTT,CASVRQGADTQYF